Shown below are 8 T cell receptor beta chains from a single sample sequenced in a study of Graves' ophthalmopathy and Graves' hyperthyroidism. Using RNA transcripts, the TCR beta CDR3 regions were amplified. RT-PCR was first run with HTBI primers, then multiplex PCR in a second round. TCRdb itself ran the multiplex PCR reads through MiXCR, one entry per CDR3 protein. Of a few hundred thousand distinct CDR3 sequences detected, about a sixth appear once; the ten largest clones hold roughly 1.4%. The sequencing input was peripheral blood. Receptor source: a young woman with Graves' ophthalmopathy.

The chain couples TRBV15 to TRBJ2-5; 10 bases map to TRBD2. Germline CDR1 and CDR2: LNHNV and YYDKDF (reference sequence). The CDR3 is 16 amino acids. J gave up 5 bases and V 0 bases, and 6 bases lay outside the gene matches. Here the CDR3 reads CATSREASGSRETQYF. CDR3 DNA: TGTGCCACCAGCAGAGAGGCTAGCGGGAGTCGGGAGACCCAGTACTTC.

V usage is TRBV6-2 or TRBV6-3 and J usage is TRBJ1-2; no definite D call. Per germline, CDR1 MNHEY and CDR2 SVGEGT. The length of the CDR3 is 11 residues. V was cut by 7 bases and J by 3 bases, with 6 bases left in between. The chain's CDR3 is CASTADYGYTF. The DNA for the CDR3 is TGTGCCAGCACAGCGGACTATGGCTACACCTTC.

This clonotype was seen only a few times. This chain's CDR3 is CASSLRGARSQETQYF. Written as DNA, the CDR3 is TGTGCCAGCAGTTTAAGAGGTGCCAGAAGCCAAGAGACCCAGTACTTC. This chain links TRBV12-3 or TRBV12-4 with TRBJ2-5; D call uncertain. This CDR3 region has 16 residues. V gave up 2 bases and J gave up 1 base, with 14 bases separating them.

A few counts support this clonotype. Here the CDR3 DNA reads TGTGCCTGGAGTCGACTCGGGACTAGCGGGAGCAATGAGCAGTTCTTC. Amino acid sequence: CAWSRLGTSGSNEQFF. The chain joins TRBV30 to TRBJ2-1; 14 nucleotides match TRBD2. This CDR3 contains 16 residues. V was clipped by 2 bases and J by 6 bases; unmatched bases: 6. Per germline, CDR1 GTSNPN and CDR2 SVGIG (reference sequence).

This clonotype has a handful of counts. The chain is built from TRBV30 and TRBJ1-1; 7 bases agree with TRBD1. V shed 2 bases and J 7 bases; nucleotides not matched to a gene: 10. There are 14 residues in the CDR3. Germline values: CDR1 GTSNPN, CDR2 SVGIG (reference sequence). CDR3 in DNA: TGTGCCTGGAGTTCTGGTCGGACAGGAGATGAAGCTTTCTTT. Its translation: CAWSSGRTGDEAFF.

This clonotype was counted ten times or more. The chain combines TRBV29-1 with TRBJ2-7; D is undetermined. V lost 4 bases and J 0 bases, leaving 7 bases between the germline ends. Germline V gives CDR1 SQVTM, CDR2 ANQGSEA. This CDR3 has 12 amino acids. Written as DNA, the CDR3 is TGCAGCGTTGGGGTCGGCTCCTACGAGCAGTACTTC. Its protein product is CSVGVGSYEQYF.

In this sample, this clonotype turned up many times. V is TRBV6-4 and J is TRBJ2-2; 9 bases are a match to TRBD2. V was pared by 0 bases and J by 6 bases, with 2 bases of the junction left unmatched. This CDR3 is built from 15 residues. CDR1 MRHNA and CDR2 SNTAGT come from the germline V gene. CDR3 region: CASSDSAGGPGELFF. The DNA for the CDR3 is TGTGCCAGCAGTGACTCGGCGGGAGGGCCCGGGGAGCTGTTTTTT.

Ten or more counts support this clonotype. V and J are TRBV4-3 and TRBJ2-4; unclear D gene. Germline values: CDR1 LGHNA, CDR2 YSLEER. V was shortened by 4 bases and J by 6 bases, with 13 bases between the two germline ends. This CDR3 contains 14 residues. CDR3 amino acids: CASSRNVELNIQYF. The CDR3 region has the DNA TGCGCCAGCAGCCGGAACGTAGAGTTAAACATTCAGTACTTC.